This T cell receptor (beta chain) was retrieved from a study of cytomegalovirus exposure and HLA in healthy donors. About the study: Earlier work reported approximately 100 million unique TCR beta sequences from some 170 million T cells. Study outcomes and limitations: Fewer N-insertions (relative to the approximately 670-donor mean) were reportedly seen in an Asian-associated ancestry cluster in a later analysis. Later on, analysis showed that most CMV-associated TCR beta chains appeared to be HLA-restricted.

The ends lost 4 bases at V and 4 bases at J; junction bases unmatched: 9. CDR1 and CDR2 (germline): ENHRY, SYGVKD. CDR3 length: 15 residues. This PCR relied on a set of 60 Vbeta primers and 13 Jbeta primers. Here immunoSEQ multiplex PCR was the method, and the copy in TCRdb shows in-frame clones only, minus some. The repertoire holds more than 80,000 clones, with 65% to 75% as singletons. In the case of this clone: Its antigen is undetermined.

Material for sequencing was PBMCs. The TCR was taken from a female donor in good health and CMV-seronegative. This rearrangement joins TRBV10-3 to TRBJ1-2; 7 bases line up with TRBD1. The CDR3 loop is CAISVRGGTGYGYTF. CDR3 sequence (DNA): TGTGCCATCAGTGTTAGAGGGGGCACTGGCTATGGCTACACCTTC.